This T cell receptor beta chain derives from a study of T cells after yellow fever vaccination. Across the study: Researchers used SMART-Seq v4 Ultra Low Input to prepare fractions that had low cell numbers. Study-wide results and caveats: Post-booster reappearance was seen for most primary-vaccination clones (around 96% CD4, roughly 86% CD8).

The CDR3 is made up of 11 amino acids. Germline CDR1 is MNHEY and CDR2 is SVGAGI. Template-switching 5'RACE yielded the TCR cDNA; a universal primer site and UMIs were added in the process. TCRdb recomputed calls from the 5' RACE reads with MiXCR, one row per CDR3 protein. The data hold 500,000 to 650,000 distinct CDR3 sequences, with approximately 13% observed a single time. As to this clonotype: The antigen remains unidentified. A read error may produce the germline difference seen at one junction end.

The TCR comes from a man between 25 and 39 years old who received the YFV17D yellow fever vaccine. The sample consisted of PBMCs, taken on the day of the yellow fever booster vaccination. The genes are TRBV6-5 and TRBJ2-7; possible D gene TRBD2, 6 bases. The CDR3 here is CTSGSSYEQYF. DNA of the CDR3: TGCACCAGCGGGTCCTCCTACGAGCAGTACTTC.